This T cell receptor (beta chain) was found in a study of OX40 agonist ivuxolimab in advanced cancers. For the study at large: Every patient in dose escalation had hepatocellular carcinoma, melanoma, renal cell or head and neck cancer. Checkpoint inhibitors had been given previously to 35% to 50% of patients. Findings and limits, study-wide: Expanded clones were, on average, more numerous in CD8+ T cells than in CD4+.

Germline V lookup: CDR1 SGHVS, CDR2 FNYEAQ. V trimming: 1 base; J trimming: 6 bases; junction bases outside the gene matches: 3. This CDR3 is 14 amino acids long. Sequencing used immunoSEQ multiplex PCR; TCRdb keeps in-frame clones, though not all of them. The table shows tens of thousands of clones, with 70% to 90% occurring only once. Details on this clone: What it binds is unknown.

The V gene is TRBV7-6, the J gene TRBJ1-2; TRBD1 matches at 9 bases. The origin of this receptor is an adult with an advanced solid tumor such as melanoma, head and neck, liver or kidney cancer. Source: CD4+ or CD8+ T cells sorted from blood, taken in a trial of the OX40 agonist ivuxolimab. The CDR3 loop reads CASSLGDRGDGYTF. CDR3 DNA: TGTGCCAGCAGCTTAGGTGACAGGGGGGATGGCTACACCTTC.